This record looks at one T cell receptor (beta chain) sequence and its context. The table came from immunoSEQ multiplex PCR; TCRdb's copy has only in-frame clones and leaves some out. The data contain 25,000 to 30,000 clones, roughly 77% of them singletons. This entry belongs to a study of OX40 agonist ivuxolimab in advanced cancers. Study-level information: Administration of intravenous ivuxolimab to patients occurred every 2 weeks at 0.01 to 10 mg/kg.

This CDR3 has 17 amino acids. Germline V gives CDR1 ENHRY, CDR2 SYGVKD. J lost 7 bases, V lost 3 bases, and 12 bases had no gene match. The chain joins TRBV10-3 to TRBJ2-2; 9 bases align to TRBD1. The sample was CD4+ or CD8+ T cells sorted from blood, taken in a trial of the OX40 agonist ivuxolimab. The TCR originated in an adult with an advanced solid tumor such as melanoma, head and neck, liver or kidney cancer. The CDR3 DNA reads TGTGCCATCAGTGACGATTGGACAGGGGCATACGTCGGGGAGCTGTTTTTT. Amino acids: CAISDDWTGAYVGELFF.